Listed below are T cell receptor beta chains from one sample, sequenced in a study of CD8+ T cells in alopecia areata. Method: immunoSEQ multiplex PCR; TCRdb's copy keeps in-frame clones and lacks some. The table has about 150,000 clones, approximately 87% seen once. The starting material was CD8+ T cells sorted from blood, obtained at week 0. The receptors come from a human donor with alopecia areata. The CDR3 runs from the conserved cysteine through the conserved F or W. The D gene is left open where the match is weak. Size is omitted from some rows. Given values are once, few, many or a class for expanded clones.

clone_size j_call d_call v_call cdr3_length cdr3_nt cdr3_aa
- TRBJ2-3 TRBD2 TRBV29-1 21 TGCAGCGGCTGGATCCTATACCTGGGACTAGCGGGGGGCTCTAGCACAGATACGCAGTATTTT CSGWILYLGLAGGSSTDTQYF
- TRBJ1-2 - TRBV29-1 12 TGCAGCGTTGACAGTGAGACTAATGGCTACACCTTC CSVDSETNGYTF
- TRBJ2-1 - TRBV5-1 14 TGCGCCAGCAGGTACGGGAGACAGGCCAATGAGCAGTTCTTC CASRYGRQANEQFF
- TRBJ2-2 - TRBV30 16 TGTGCCTGGAGTTTACAGGGAATTCCGAACACCGGGGAGCTGTTTTTT CAWSLQGIPNTGELFF
- TRBJ2-7 TRBD2 TRBV5-1 14 TGCGCCAGCAGCCCTGGGGAGGGAGCCTACGAGCAGTACTTC CASSPGEGAYEQYF
- TRBJ2-1 - TRBV11-2 15 TGTGCCAGCAGCTTGCCCCCGGGTCCGGGCAATGAGCAGTTCTTC CASSLPPGPGNEQFF
- TRBJ2-7 - TRBV10-2 12 TGCGCCAGCAAGCAGGGGCCCAACGAGCAGTACTTC CASKQGPNEQYF
- TRBJ1-1 - TRBV29-1 11 TGCAGCGTTGAAGGTCGGGGGGAAGCTTTCTTT CSVEGRGEAFF
- TRBJ2-5 - TRBV9 13 TGTGCCAGCAGCACGCGTTTTGGGGAGACCCAGTACTTC CASSTRFGETQYF
- TRBJ1-5 - TRBV6-5 13 TGTGCCAGCAGACTGGGGTGGAATCAGCCCCAGCATTTT CASRLGWNQPQHF
few TRBJ2-7 TRBD2 TRBV10-2 16 TGCGCCAGCAGCGTAGGGGCCGGACTAGCGGGCGCAACGGCGGACTTC CASSVGAGLAGATADF
- TRBJ2-3 - TRBV7-8 14 TGTGCCAGCAGCCCCGTGGTGGGCCCAGATACGCAGTATTTT CASSPVVGPDTQYF
- TRBJ2-1 - TRBV11-3 15 TGTGCCAGCAGCTTAGATCAGGGACACTACAATGAGCAGTTCTTC CASSLDQGHYNEQFF
- TRBJ2-2 TRBD2 TRBV7-8 18 TGTGCCAGCAGTTACCTGACTAGCGGGGGCCCGAACACCGGGGAGCTGTTTTTT CASSYLTSGGPNTGELFF
- TRBJ2-7 - TRBV15 14 TGTGCCACCAGCAGAGATAGGGAAGTCTACGAGCAGTACTTC CATSRDREVYEQYF
- TRBJ2-7 - TRBV4-1 14 TGCGCCAGCAGCCAAGACTCGGGGTCCGACGAGCAGTACTTC CASSQDSGSDEQYF
- TRBJ1-5 TRBD1 TRBV29-1 14 TGCAGCGTTTCTGACAGGGATAGCAATCAGCCCCAGCATTTT CSVSDRDSNQPQHF
- TRBJ1-5 - TRBV2 15 TGTGCCAGCAGTTCTCCGGGACCCGGGAATCAGCCCCAGCATTTT CASSSPGPGNQPQHF
- TRBJ2-7 - TRBV29-1 14 TGCAGCGTTGAAGAGTACGGACCTTTTTACGAGCAGTACTTC CSVEEYGPFYEQYF
- TRBJ2-3 - TRBV5-4 15 TGTGCCAGCAGCTTGCAGGGCTTCGGCACAGATACGCAGTATTTT CASSLQGFGTDTQYF
- TRBJ2-1 - TRBV6-5 13 TGTGCCAGCTCCCCCAGGGGACACAATGAGCAGTTCTTC CASSPRGHNEQFF
- TRBJ2-1 - TRBV7-7 12 TGTGCTAGCACCCTCATGATAGGAGAGCAGTTCTTC CASTLMIGEQFF
- TRBJ2-1 - TRBV4-1 13 TGCGCCAGCAGCCACTCCGAAGCACGTGAGCAGTTCTTC CASSHSEAREQFF
- TRBJ1-1 - TRBV14 15 TGTGCCAGCAGCCAAGATCTGATGTTCGGGCCTGAAGCTTTCTTT CASSQDLMFGPEAFF
- TRBJ2-2 - TRBV29-1 14 TGCAGCGTTGAAGCAGGGGGGACCACCGGGGAGCTGTTTTTT CSVEAGGTTGELFF
- TRBJ2-1 - TRBV27 16 TGTGCCAGCAGTTTATCGAGTAACCTCGCCTACAATGAGCAGTTCTTC CASSLSSNLAYNEQFF
- TRBJ2-1 - TRBV5-4 16 TGTGCCAGCAGCCGTACAAGGACCGGCGGGTGGGGTGAGCAGTTCTTC CASSRTRTGGWGEQFF
- TRBJ2-1 TRBD2 TRBV30 14 TGTGCCTGGAGTGTACGGGGGGACTACAATGAGCAGTTCTTC CAWSVRGDYNEQFF
- TRBJ2-1 - TRBV20-1 11 TGCAGTGCTAGAATAGGATCTGAGCAGTTCTTC CSARIGSEQFF
- TRBJ2-7 - TRBV7-3 14 TGTGCCAGCAGCTTGGGGACACGTATCTACGAGCAGTACTTC CASSLGTRIYEQYF
- TRBJ2-1 - TRBV29-1 14 TGCAGCGTTAATGGGGCCGGGGGTCATTATGAGCAGTTCTTC CSVNGAGGHYEQFF
- TRBJ2-7 TRBD2 TRBV29-1 13 TGCAGCGTACAACTAGCGGGGGCCTACGAGCAGTACTTC CSVQLAGAYEQYF
- TRBJ1-1 - TRBV11-2 15 TGTGCCAGCAGCTTAGAGTCTACAGGGAACACTGAAGCTTTCTTT CASSLESTGNTEAFF
- TRBJ2-7 - TRBV10-3 14 TGTGCCATCAGACCAGGACAGAACTCCTACGAGCAGTACTTC CAIRPGQNSYEQYF
- TRBJ2-2 - TRBV29-1 11 TGCAGCGTTGCAGGGACCGGGGAGCTGTTTTTT CSVAGTGELFF
- TRBJ2-1 - TRBV5-1 16 TGCGCCAGCAGCTTGAATCTGGGACGGCCTTACAATGAGCAGTTCTTC CASSLNLGRPYNEQFF
- TRBJ2-3 - TRBV29-1 11 TGCAGCGCCCAAAGGGCCAGGGCGTCGTATTTT CSAQRARASYF
- TRBJ1-2 TRBD1 TRBV4-1 15 TGCGCCAGCAGCCAAGAAAGACAGGGGGTGCATGGCTACACCTTC CASSQERQGVHGYTF
- TRBJ2-7 - TRBV7-8 12 TGTGCCAGCAGCTTAGGAGACTACGAGCAGTACTTC CASSLGDYEQYF
- TRBJ2-7 - TRBV6-6 13 TGTGCCAGCAGTTACCTCATCCATCACGAGCAGTACTTC CASSYLIHHEQYF
- TRBJ2-1 - TRBV9 10 TGTGCCAGCAATGAGAATGAGCAGTTCTTC CASNENEQFF
- TRBJ2-1 - TRBV4-1 17 TGCGCCAGCAGCCAAGGGAGCGGGCATAGCTCCTACAATGAGCAGTTCTTC CASSQGSGHSSYNEQFF
- TRBJ2-7 - TRBV7-2 12 TGTGCCAGCAGCTACCAGTCCTACGAGCAGTACTTC CASSYQSYEQYF
- TRBJ2-3 TRBD2 TRBV15 15 TGTGCCACCAGCAGCCGGACTAGCGGGACAGATACGCAGTATTTT CATSSRTSGTDTQYF
- TRBJ1-1 - TRBV29-1 13 TGCAGCGTTTCATCGTTTGACACCCCTGAAGCTTTCTTT CSVSSFDTPEAFF
- TRBJ2-7 TRBD1 TRBV7-9 14 TGTGCCAGCAGCTTGGGGACAGATGCCTACGAGCAGTACTTC CASSLGTDAYEQYF
- TRBJ2-1 - TRBV29-1 14 TGCAGCGTTGATGGGACCTCCCGCTACAATGAGCAGTTCTTC CSVDGTSRYNEQFF
- TRBJ1-2 - TRBV27 14 TGTGCCAGCAGTCCCCGGGGGCCGAACTATGGCTACACCTTC CASSPRGPNYGYTF
- TRBJ1-2 TRBD1 TRBV10-2 18 TGCGCCAGCAGTGACCCTGACAGGGGAAAAACCCCACTATATGGCTACACCTTC CASSDPDRGKTPLYGYTF
- TRBJ2-7 - TRBV29-1 15 TGCAGCGTTGAGGCCTTCCAGGGGCGCTCCTACGAGCAGTACTTC CSVEAFQGRSYEQYF
- TRBJ1-2 TRBD1 TRBV19 16 TGTGCCAGTAGTTTCCCCAGACAGGGGATACTCTATGGCTACACCTTC CASSFPRQGILYGYTF
once TRBJ2-7 - TRBV5-6 14 TGTGCCAGCAGCTTGTACGGCGGGTACTACGAGCAGTACTTC CASSLYGGYYEQYF